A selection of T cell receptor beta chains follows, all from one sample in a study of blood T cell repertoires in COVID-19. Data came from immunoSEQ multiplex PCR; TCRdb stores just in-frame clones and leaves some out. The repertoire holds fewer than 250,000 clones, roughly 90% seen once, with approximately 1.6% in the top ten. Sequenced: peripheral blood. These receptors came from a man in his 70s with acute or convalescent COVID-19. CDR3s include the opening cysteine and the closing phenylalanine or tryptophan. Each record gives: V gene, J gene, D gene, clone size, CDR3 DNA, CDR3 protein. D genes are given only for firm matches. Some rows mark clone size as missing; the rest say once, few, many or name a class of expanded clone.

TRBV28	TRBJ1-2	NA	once	TGTGCCAGCAGTATTGAGAGTGCGGGGGGCTACACCTTC	CASSIESAGGYTF
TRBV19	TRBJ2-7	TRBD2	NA	TGTGCCAGTAGGCCCAGCGGGATGGGGGAGCAGTACTTC	CASRPSGMGEQYF
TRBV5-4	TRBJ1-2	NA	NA	TGTGCCAGCACTTTGCCGGGCTATGGCTACACCTTC	CASTLPGYGYTF
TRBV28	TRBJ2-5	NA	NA	TGTGCCAGCAGCCGAGAGACCCAGTACTTC	CASSRETQYF
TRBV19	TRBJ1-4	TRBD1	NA	TGTGCCAGTAGCCAAAACCAGGGGGCAGGGGAAAAACTGTTTTTT	CASSQNQGAGEKLFF
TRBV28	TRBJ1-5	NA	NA	TGTGCCAGCAGTTTCGGTAGCAATCAGCCCCAGCATTTT	CASSFGSNQPQHF
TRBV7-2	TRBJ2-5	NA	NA	TGTGCCAGCAGCGCCCAGGGGTGGGGGACCCAGTACTTC	CASSAQGWGTQYF
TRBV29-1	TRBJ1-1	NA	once	TGCAGCGTCGGGGAAACGGGAACTGAAGCTTTCTTT	CSVGETGTEAFF
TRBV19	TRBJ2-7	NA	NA	TGTGCCAGTAGTACCTCTAACAGGGAGTGGCAGTACTTC	CASSTSNREWQYF
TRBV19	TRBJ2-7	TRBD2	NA	TGTGCCAGTAGACGCCGCAATGGACTAGCGGGATACGAGCAGTACTTC	CASRRRNGLAGYEQYF
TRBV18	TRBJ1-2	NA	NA	TGTGCCAGCTCACCAGCGGACTCCCCGAGGAATGGCTACACCTTC	CASSPADSPRNGYTF
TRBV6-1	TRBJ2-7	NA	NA	TGTGCCAGCAGTGATACAGAAAGAGACGAGCAGTACTTC	CASSDTERDEQYF
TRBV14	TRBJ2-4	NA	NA	TGTGCCAGCAGCCAAGATCGTCTCGGGGTTCAGTACTTC	CASSQDRLGVQYF
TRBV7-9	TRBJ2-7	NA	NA	TGTGCCAGCAGCTTTAGTTCCCAATACGAGCAGTACTTC	CASSFSSQYEQYF
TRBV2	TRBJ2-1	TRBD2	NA	TGTGCCAGCAGCCCCCGGGTAGCGGGAGGCGGTAATGAGCAGTTCTTC	CASSPRVAGGGNEQFF
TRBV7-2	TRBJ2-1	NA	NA	TGTGCCAGCAGCTTAGACGGGGCGGCGGGGATACAATACAATGAGCAGTTCTTC	CASSLDGAAGIQYNEQFF
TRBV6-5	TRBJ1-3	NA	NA	TGTGCCAGCAGGCCCAATAGCGGAAACACCATATATTTT	CASRPNSGNTIYF
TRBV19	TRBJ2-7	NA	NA	TGTGCCAGTAGGCGGGACCAAAGCTCCTACGAGCAGTACTTC	CASRRDQSSYEQYF
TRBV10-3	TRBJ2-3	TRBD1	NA	TGTGCCATCAGTTCCGGACAGGGTAGCACAGATACGCAGTATTTT	CAISSGQGSTDTQYF
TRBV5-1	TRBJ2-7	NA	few	TGCGCCAGCAGCCTGTTAATGGCAGGGGCCGAGCAGTACTTC	CASSLLMAGAEQYF
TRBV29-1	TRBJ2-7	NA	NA	TGCAGCGTGGGGTTTCGGACTATCTCCTACGAGCAGTACTTC	CSVGFRTISYEQYF
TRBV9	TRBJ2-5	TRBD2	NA	TGTGCCAGCAGCGTAGGAGATAGCGGGAGTTGGGAGACCCAGTACTTC	CASSVGDSGSWETQYF
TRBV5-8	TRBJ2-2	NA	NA	TGTGCCAGCACCCATGCGAGGGCCGGGGAGCTGTTTTTT	CASTHARAGELFF
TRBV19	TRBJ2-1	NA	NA	TGTGCCAGTAGCGCCATCCAGGCCTACAATGAGCAGTTCTTC	CASSAIQAYNEQFF
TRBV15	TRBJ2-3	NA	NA	TGTGCCACCAGCAGACCTCTACGCACAGATACGCAGTATTTT	CATSRPLRTDTQYF
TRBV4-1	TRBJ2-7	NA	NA	TGCGCCAGCAGCCAAGAAAGGGCTAGCGAGACCTACGAGCAGTACTTC	CASSQERASETYEQYF
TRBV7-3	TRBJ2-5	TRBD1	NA	TGTGCCAGCAGCTTCACAGGGGGAGTGGAGACCCAGTACTTC	CASSFTGGVETQYF
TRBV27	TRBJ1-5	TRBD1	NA	TGTGCCAGCAGCCGCGGGACAGGCAGCAATCAGCCCCAGCATTTT	CASSRGTGSNQPQHF
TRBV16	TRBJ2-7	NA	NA	TGTGCCAGCAGCCAATACGGGGGATACGAGCAGTACTTC	CASSQYGGYEQYF
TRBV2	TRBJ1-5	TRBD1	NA	TGTGCCAGCAGTGGTGGGACAGACTTCAGGCCCCAGCATTTT	CASSGGTDFRPQHF
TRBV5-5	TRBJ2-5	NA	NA	TGTGCCAGCAGCTATAGACAGTCGGCGGAGACCCAGTACTTC	CASSYRQSAETQYF
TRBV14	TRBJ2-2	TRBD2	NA	TGTGCCAGCAGCCCCCGCTTAGGCGGGAGTGGCGGGGAGCTGTTTTTT	CASSPRLGGSGGELFF
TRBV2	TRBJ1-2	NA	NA	TGTGCCAGCATAATTCGAGGTCTCGGTTCGGCGAATGGCTACACCTTC	CASIIRGLGSANGYTF
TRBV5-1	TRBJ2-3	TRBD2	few	TGCGCCAGCAGCGTGACTAGCGGGAGGGCCCCAGATACGCAGTATTTT	CASSVTSGRAPDTQYF
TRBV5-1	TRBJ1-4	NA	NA	TGCGCCAGCAGCTTGCTAGGGGAGGATGAAAAACTGTTTTTT	CASSLLGEDEKLFF